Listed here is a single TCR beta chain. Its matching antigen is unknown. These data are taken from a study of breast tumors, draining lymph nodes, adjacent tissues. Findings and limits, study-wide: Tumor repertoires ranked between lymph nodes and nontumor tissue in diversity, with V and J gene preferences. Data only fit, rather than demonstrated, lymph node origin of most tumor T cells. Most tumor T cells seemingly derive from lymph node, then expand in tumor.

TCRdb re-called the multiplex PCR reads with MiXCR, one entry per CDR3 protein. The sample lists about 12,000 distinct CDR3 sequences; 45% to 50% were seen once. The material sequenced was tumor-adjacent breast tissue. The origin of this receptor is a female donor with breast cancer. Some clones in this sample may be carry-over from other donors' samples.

The DNA for the CDR3 is TGTGCCAGCAGCGTTAATAGCGTCCTGAGCTCCTACAATGAGCAGTCGAACACCGGGGAGCTGTTTTTT. Translating gives CASSVNSVLSSYNEQSNTGELFF. The chain has TRBV9 and TRBJ2-2; D is perhaps TRBD2 (5 bases). The CDR3 length is 23 residues. V dropped 2 bases and J dropped 0 bases, with 32 bases sitting between them. Germline V gene data show CDR1 as SGDLS and CDR2 as YYNGEE.